One T cell receptor (beta chain) is described in this entry. What it recognizes is unknown. The CDR3 extends over 15 amino acids. CDR1 and CDR2 from the germline V gene are SEHNR and FQNEAQ (reference sequence). This specimen comes from a study of T cells expressing NK-cell markers. At the level of the study: Cells sorted as CD3+CD56+NKG2C+, CD3+CD56+NKG2C- and CD3+CD56-NKG2C+ T cells supplied the TCR beta repertoires. Sequencing covered eight donors, seven HCMV-seropositive and one seronegative. Regarding the study as a whole: What remained unclear was the HCMV specificity of expanded NKG2C+ T cell clones. Dominant NKG2C+ clonotypes in over 5 donors made up about 1.0-7.0% of CD8+ T cells.

TCRdb reprocessed the 5' RACE reads and stores each CDR3 protein as one record, lacking DNA. Its clone listing holds about 550,000 distinct CDR3 sequences. This chain joins TRBV7-9 and TRBJ1-1; TCRdb's D gene call, TRBD1, goes unchecked for lack of DNA. Sequencing was performed on blood T cells: a sorted CD56 or NKG2C T cell subset, CD4+ or CD8+ T cells, or bulk PBMC T cells (not recorded which). The receptor was derived from a man aged 18 to 30 in good health. CDR3 residues: CASSFSGGPNTEAFF.